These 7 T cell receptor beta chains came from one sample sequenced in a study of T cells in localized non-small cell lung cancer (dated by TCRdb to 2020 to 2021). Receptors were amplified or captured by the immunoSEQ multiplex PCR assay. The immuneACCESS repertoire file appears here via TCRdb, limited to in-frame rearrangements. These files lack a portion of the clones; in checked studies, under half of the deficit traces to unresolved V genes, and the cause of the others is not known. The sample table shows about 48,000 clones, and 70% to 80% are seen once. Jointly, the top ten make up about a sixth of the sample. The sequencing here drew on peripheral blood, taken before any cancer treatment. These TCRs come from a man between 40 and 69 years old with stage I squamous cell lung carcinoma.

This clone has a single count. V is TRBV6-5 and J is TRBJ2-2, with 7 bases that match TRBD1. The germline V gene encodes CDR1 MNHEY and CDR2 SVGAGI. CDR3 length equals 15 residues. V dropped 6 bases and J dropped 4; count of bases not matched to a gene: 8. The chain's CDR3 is CASRGEGGSTGELFF. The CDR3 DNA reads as TGTGCCAGCAGAGGGGAAGGGGGCAGCACCGGGGAGCTGTTTTTT.

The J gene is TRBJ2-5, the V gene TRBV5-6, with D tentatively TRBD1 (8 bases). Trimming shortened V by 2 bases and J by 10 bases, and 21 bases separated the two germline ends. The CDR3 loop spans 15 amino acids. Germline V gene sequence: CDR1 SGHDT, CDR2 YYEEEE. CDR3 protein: CASSFQGAVGGGQYF. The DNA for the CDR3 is TGTGCCAGCAGCTTTCAGGGGGCTGTGGGAGGGGGCCAGTACTTC.

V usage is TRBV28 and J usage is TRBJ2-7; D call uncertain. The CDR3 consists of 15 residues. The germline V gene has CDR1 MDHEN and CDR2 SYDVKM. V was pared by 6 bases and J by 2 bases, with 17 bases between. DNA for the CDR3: TGTGCCAGCAGCCCTGTGAGTACGGCGACCTACGAGCAGTACTTC. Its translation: CASSPVSTATYEQYF. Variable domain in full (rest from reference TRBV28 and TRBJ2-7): DVKVTQSSRYLVKRTGEKVFLECVQDMDHENMFWYRQDPGLGLRLIYFSYDVKMKEKGDIPEGYSVSREKKERFSLILESASTNQTSMYLCASSPVSTATYEQYFGPGTRLTVT.

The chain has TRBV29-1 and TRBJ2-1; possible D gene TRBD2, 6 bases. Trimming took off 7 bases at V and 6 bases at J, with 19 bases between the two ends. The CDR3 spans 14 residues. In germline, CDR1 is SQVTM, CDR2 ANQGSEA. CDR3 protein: CSATPGRGGNEQFF. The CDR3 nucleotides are TGCAGCGCAACTCCCGGGAGAGGTGGCAATGAGCAGTTCTTC.

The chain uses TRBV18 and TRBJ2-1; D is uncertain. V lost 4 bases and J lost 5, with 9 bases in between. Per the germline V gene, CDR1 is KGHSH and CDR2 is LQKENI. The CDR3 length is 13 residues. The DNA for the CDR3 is TGTGCCAGCTCACTCGCTCAAGACAATGAGCAGTTCTTC. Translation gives CASSLAQDNEQFF.

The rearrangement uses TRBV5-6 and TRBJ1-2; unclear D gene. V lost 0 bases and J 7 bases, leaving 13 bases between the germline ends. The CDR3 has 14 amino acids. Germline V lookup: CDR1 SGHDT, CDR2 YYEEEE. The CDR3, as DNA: TGTGCCAGCAGCTTGGTAAATGAATATTTTGGCTACACCTTC. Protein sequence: CASSLVNEYFGYTF. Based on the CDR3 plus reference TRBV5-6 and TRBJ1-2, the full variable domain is DAGVTQSPTHLIKTRGQQVTLRCSPKSGHDTVSWYQQALGQGPQFIFQYYEEEERQRGNFPDRFSGHQFPNYSSELNVNALLLGDSALYLCASSLVNEYFGYTFGSGTRLTVV.

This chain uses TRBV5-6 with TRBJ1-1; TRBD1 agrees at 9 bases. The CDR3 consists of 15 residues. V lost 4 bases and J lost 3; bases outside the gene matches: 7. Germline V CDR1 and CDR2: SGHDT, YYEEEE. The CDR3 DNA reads TGTGCCAGCAGCCTTTGGGACAGGGACTACACTGAAGCTTTCTTT. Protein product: CASSLWDRDYTEAFF.